The clone carrying this T cell receptor beta chain was seen a single time. The junction does not match germline at one end; this may be a read error. The data derive from a study of CD8 T cells in Susac syndrome. RNA in amounts of roughly 0.5 to 1 ug was reverse transcribed with random hexamers. Each CDR3 protein gets one entry after TCRdb re-called the immunoSEQ multiplex PCR reads with MiXCR. The sample lists 95,000 to 150,000 distinct CDR3 sequences, roughly 94% seen once, with 0.25% to 0.3% in the top ten. The length of the CDR3 is 13 residues. Germline CDR1 and CDR2: LGHNT and FRNRAP. Sequenced material: CD8+ T cells from PBMCs. This TCR was recovered from a human donor with Susac syndrome. The J gene is TRBJ2-7, the V gene TRBV12-5; 8 bases agree with TRBD1. The CDR3 region has the DNA TGTGCTAGTGGTGACACCCTCGGACAGGGACTTCGCTTC. Its translation is CASGDTLGQGLRF.